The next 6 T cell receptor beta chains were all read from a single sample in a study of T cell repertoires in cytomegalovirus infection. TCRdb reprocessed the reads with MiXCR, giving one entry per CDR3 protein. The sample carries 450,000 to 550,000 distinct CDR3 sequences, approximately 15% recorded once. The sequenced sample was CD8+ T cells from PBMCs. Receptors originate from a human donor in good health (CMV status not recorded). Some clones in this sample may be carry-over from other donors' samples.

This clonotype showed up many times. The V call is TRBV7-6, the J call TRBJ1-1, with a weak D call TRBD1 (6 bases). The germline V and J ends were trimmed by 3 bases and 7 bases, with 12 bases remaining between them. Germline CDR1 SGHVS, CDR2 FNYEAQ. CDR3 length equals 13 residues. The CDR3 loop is CASSLPGALEAFF. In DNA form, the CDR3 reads TGTGCCAGCAGCTTGCCGGGGGCCCTTGAAGCTTTCTTT.

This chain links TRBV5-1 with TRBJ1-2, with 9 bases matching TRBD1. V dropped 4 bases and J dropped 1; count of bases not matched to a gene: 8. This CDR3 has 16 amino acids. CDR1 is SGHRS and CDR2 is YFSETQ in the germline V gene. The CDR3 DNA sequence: TGCGCCAGCAGCCCCGGGACAGGGACCCTTAACTATGGCTACACCTTC. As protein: CASSPGTGTLNYGYTF.

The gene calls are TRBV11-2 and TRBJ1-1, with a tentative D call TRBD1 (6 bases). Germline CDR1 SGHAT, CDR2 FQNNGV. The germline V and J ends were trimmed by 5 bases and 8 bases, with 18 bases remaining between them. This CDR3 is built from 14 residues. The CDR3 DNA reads TGTGCCAGCAGCCGCGATACTGGACAGCAAGAAGCTTTCTTT. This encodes CASSRDTGQQEAFF.

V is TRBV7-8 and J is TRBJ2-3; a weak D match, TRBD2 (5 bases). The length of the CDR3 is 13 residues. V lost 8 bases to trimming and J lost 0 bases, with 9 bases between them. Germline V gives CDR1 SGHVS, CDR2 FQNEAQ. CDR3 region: CASWAGSTDTQYF. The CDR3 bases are TGTGCCAGCTGGGCGGGTAGCACAGATACGCAGTATTTT. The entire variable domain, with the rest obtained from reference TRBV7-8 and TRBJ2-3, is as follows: GAGVSQSPRYKVAKRGQDVALRCDPISGHVSLFWYQQALGQGPEFLTYFQNEAQLDKSGLPSDRFFAERPEGSVSTLKIQRTQQEDSAVYLCASWAGSTDTQYFGPGTRLTVL.

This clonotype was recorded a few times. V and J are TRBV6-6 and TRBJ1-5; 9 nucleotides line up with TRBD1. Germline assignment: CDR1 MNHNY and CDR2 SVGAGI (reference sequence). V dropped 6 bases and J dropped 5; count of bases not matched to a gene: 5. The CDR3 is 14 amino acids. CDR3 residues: CASSRDRGYQPQHF. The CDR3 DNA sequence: TGTGCCAGCAGCCGAGACAGGGGGTATCAGCCCCAGCATTTT.

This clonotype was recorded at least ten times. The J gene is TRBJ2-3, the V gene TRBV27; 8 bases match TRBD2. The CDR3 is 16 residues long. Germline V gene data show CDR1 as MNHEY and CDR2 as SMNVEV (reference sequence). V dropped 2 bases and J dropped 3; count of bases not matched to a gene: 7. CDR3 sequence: CASSLLGRAKTDTQYF. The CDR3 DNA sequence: TGTGCCAGCAGTTTACTCGGGAGGGCCAAAACAGATACGCAGTATTTT.